This is a list of T cell receptor beta chains from one sample in a study of human T cells and chemical hapten exposure. TCRdb re-called the RACE reads with MiXCR, one entry per CDR3 protein. Altogether tens of thousands of distinct CDR3 sequences are present, roughly a tenth being singletons, with the ten largest covering 5%. The specimen was whole blood, collected in connection with sensitization to the hapten diphenylcyclopropenone (DPC). The receptors were sampled from a woman between 50 and 59 years old with alopecia areata. Some clones in this sample may be carry-over from other donors' samples. Each CDR3 is given with its conserved first and last residue. D genes are given only for firm matches. The size field is filled for only some rows; it gives once, few, many or a size class.

.	TRBV29-1	many	TRBJ2-3	TGCAGCGTTGGTGGCAGGAATGCAGATACGCAGTATTTT	CSVGGRNADTQYF
.	TRBV27	.	TRBJ2-3	TGTGCCAGCATTGCTCCCGGGGCCCCCGATACGCAGTATTTT	CASIAPGAPDTQYF
.	TRBV3-1	.	TRBJ1-1	TGTGCCAGCAGCCATCGGGAGAACACTGAAGCTTTCTTT	CASSHRENTEAFF
.	TRBV12-3/TRBV12-4	many	TRBJ2-3	TGTGCCAGCAGTGAGAGCACAGATACGCAGTATTTT	CASSESTDTQYF
TRBD2	TRBV7-9	.	TRBJ2-1	TGTGCCAGCAGCTCCAGCGGGAGGGGCTACAATGAGCAGTTCTTC	CASSSSGRGYNEQFF
TRBD2	TRBV11-3	many	TRBJ2-1	TGTGCCAGCAGCTTAGTTTGGGGAGGGCCGTACAATGAGCAGTTCTTC	CASSLVWGGPYNEQFF
TRBD1	TRBV5-1	few	TRBJ2-7	TGCGCCAGCTCCGAACAGGGGGCTGCCTACGAGCAGTACTTC	CASSEQGAAYEQYF
TRBD1	TRBV7-2	.	TRBJ1-2	TGTGCCACCAGACAGGGGAAAAACTATGGCTACACCTTC	CATRQGKNYGYTF
.	TRBV18	few	TRBJ2-6	TGTGCCAGCTCACCTAAAGGCAATACTGGATCTGGGGCCAACGTCCTGACTTTC	CASSPKGNTGSGANVLTF
.	TRBV7-2	many	TRBJ2-2	TGTGCCAGCAGTCGTATCAACACCGGGGAGCTGTTTTTT	CASSRINTGELFF
.	TRBV20-1	many	TRBJ2-1	TGCAGTGCTAGAGCATCTGTAGGGAATGAGCAGTTCTTC	CSARASVGNEQFF
TRBD2	TRBV20-1	few	TRBJ2-3	TGCAGTGCCGCCAGGGCGGCGGGGGAGAAAGATACGCAGTATTTT	CSAARAAGEKDTQYF
.	TRBV30	many	TRBJ2-1	TGTGCCTGGAGTGTCCTGACCTACAATGAGCAGTTCTTC	CAWSVLTYNEQFF
TRBD2	TRBV4-2	many	TRBJ2-5	TGTGCCAGCAGCAAGGAGACTAGCGAGAGACAAGAGACCCAGTACTTC	CASSKETSERQETQYF
.	TRBV7-2	.	TRBJ1-5	TGTGCCAGCAGCCCCCAAACAGGCGATTATCAGCCCCAGCATTTT	CASSPQTGDYQPQHF
.	TRBV5-5	few	TRBJ2-7	TGTGCCAGCAGCGCCTTCGGGACAACCTACGAGCAGTACTTC	CASSAFGTTYEQYF
.	TRBV20-1	.	TRBJ1-5	TGCAGTGCTACAAAAGGATGGGAAAGCAATCAGCCCCAGCATTTT	CSATKGWESNQPQHF
.	TRBV6-1	many	TRBJ2-7	TGTGCCAGCGAGGAACGGAGAGCCTCCAGCTCCTACGAGCAGTACTTC	CASEERRASSSYEQYF